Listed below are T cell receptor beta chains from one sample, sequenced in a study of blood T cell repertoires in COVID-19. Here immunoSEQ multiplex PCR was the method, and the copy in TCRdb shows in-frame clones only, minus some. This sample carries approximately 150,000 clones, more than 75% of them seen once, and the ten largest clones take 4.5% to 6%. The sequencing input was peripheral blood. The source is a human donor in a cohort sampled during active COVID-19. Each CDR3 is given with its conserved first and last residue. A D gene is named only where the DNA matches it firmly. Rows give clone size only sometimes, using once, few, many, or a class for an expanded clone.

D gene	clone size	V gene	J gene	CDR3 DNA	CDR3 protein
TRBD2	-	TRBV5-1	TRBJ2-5	TGCGCCAGCAGCGGAAGCGGGAGAGAAGAGACCCAGTACTTC	CASSGSGREETQYF
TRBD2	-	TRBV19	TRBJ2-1	TGTGCCAGTAGTATAGAAAGGACTAGCGGGGGGGTTAAGTTCTTC	CASSIERTSGGVKFF
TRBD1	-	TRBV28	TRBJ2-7	TGTGCCAGCAGTCAACAGGGGCCCTCCTACGAGCAGTACTTC	CASSQQGPSYEQYF
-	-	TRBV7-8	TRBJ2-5	TGTGCCACCTCGGACACGGCGCAAGTAGCCCAGTACTTC	CATSDTAQVAQYF
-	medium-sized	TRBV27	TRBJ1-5	TGTGCCAGCAGTTCAGGGTCAAATCAGCCCCAGCATTTT	CASSSGSNQPQHF
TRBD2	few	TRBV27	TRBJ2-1	TGTGCCAGCACCGCTCATAGCGGGAGGGTTGGGCATGAGCAGTTCTTC	CASTAHSGRVGHEQFF
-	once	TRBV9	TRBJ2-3	TGTGCCAGCAGCCCCGGGTCCCTCACAGATACGCAGTATTTT	CASSPGSLTDTQYF
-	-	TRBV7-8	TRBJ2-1	TGTGCCAGCAGCTTAGATTGGGTATGGCGGTCGACCTCCTACAATGAGCAGTTCTTC	CASSLDWVWRSTSYNEQFF
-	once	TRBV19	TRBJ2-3	TGTGCCAGTAGTATTGAGCGGACTAGCACAGATACGCAGTATTTT	CASSIERTSTDTQYF
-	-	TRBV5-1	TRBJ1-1	TGCGCCAGCAGCTTGGGGGCAGGCCCGAACACTGAAGCTTTCTTT	CASSLGAGPNTEAFF
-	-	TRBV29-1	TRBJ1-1	TGCAGCGTTGAAGTACAGGAAAACACTGAAGCTTTCTTT	CSVEVQENTEAFF
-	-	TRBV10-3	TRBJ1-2	TGTGCCATCAGTGAGTCTGGACAGCCCGGTCGTGGCTATGGCTACACCTTC	CAISESGQPGRGYGYTF